Below, 9 T cell receptor beta chains from the same sample are listed, as sequenced in a study of blood T cell repertoires in COVID-19. Libraries were prepared by immunoSEQ multiplex PCR; TCRdb keeps only in-frame clonotypes and omits some of them. This table holds under 200,000 clones, roughly 70% found once. Sequencing used peripheral blood. These receptors all stem from an elderly woman with acute or convalescent COVID-19.

V and J are TRBV24-1 and TRBJ1-4; 9 bases align to TRBD1. There are 15 residues in the CDR3. The trim removed 5 bases at V and 6 bases at J, leaving 6 bases unmatched. Germline CDR1 is KGHDR and CDR2 is SFDVKD. CDR3 protein: CATSGTGQGDEKLFF. The CDR3 coding sequence is TGTGCCACCAGTGGGACGGGACAGGGTGATGAAAAACTGTTTTTT.

This clone was counted a single time. The CDR3 bases are TGTGCCAGCAGCTTAAGACAGGGGAGTGATGGCTACACCTTC. Its protein is CASSLRQGSDGYTF. The gene calls are TRBV7-8 and TRBJ1-2; the match to TRBD1 covers 8 bases. Trimming took 2 bases from V and 6 from J; bases not matched to a gene: 5. The CDR3 has 14 residues. Per the germline V gene, CDR1 is SGHVS and CDR2 is FQNEAQ.

The chain recombines TRBV2 with TRBJ2-6; 8 bases agree with TRBD1. This CDR3 is 17 amino acids long. Germline CDR1 is SNHLY and CDR2 is FYNNEI. With V trimmed by 6 bases and J by 3 bases, 10 bases remained unmatched. In DNA, the CDR3 is TGTGCCAGCAGCCGGACAGGGATTTTCAGTGGGGCCAACGTCCTGACTTTC. Protein sequence: CASSRTGIFSGANVLTF.

This clone has just a few counts. J is TRBJ2-7 and V is TRBV9, with 9 bases that match TRBD1. This CDR3 has 14 residues. The germline CDR1 and CDR2 sequences are SGDLS and YYNGEE. Trimming took 3 bases from V and 3 from J; bases not matched to a gene: 4. The CDR3 nucleotides are TGTGCCAGCAGCGGGCGGACAGGGGACTACGAGCAGTACTTC. This sequence encodes CASSGRTGDYEQYF.

V is TRBV29-1 and J is TRBJ2-2, with 11 bases aligning to TRBD1. Germline trimming cut 6 bases from V and 3 bases from J; bases unmatched to any gene: 6. The CDR3 has 15 amino acids. Germline V gene data show CDR1 as SQVTM and CDR2 as ANQGSEA. This chain's CDR3 is CSVATGQGDTGELFF. The CDR3 region has the DNA TGCAGCGTCGCGACGGGACAGGGGGACACCGGGGAGCTGTTTTTT.

The rearrangement joins TRBV7-9 to TRBJ1-3, with a weak D call TRBD1 (6 bases). The CDR3 is made up of 12 amino acids. Germline V CDR1 and CDR2: SEHNR, FQNEAQ (reference sequence). Trimming shortened V by 5 bases and J by 13 bases, and 15 bases separated the two germline ends. CDR3 coding DNA: TGTGCCAGCAGCCCATCGGGGGGCCTGATATATTTT. Protein product: CASSPSGGLIYF.

The chain joins TRBV5-1 to TRBJ2-5; 7 positions agree with TRBD1. The germline CDR1 and CDR2 sequences are SGHRS and YFSETQ. J gave up 5 bases and V 4 bases, and 11 bases lay outside the gene matches. The CDR3 sequence is 15 residues long. The CDR3 sequence is CASSPGQAPWETQYF. CDR3 sequence (DNA): TGCGCCAGCAGCCCCGGACAGGCTCCCTGGGAGACCCAGTACTTC.

This clone is a singleton in its sample. V and J are TRBV13 and TRBJ2-2; 8 nucleotides align to TRBD1. V shed 5 bases, J shed 6 bases, and the junction held 5 bases outside the gene matches. Germline CDR1 and CDR2: PRHDT and FYEKMQ (reference sequence). This CDR3 comprises 14 residues. The CDR3 DNA reads TGTGCCAGCAGCCCTCGGACAGGGCCCGGGGAGCTGTTTTTT. It codes for CASSPRTGPGELFF.

The chain links TRBV28 to TRBJ1-2; a possible D gene is TRBD1 (6 bases). The V gene's germline CDR1 is MDHEN and CDR2 SYDVKM. Trimming shortened V by 7 bases and J by 2 bases, and 14 bases separated the two germline ends. This CDR3 contains 14 residues. For the CDR3, the DNA is TGTGCCAGCAACTCCGGTCAGGGGAACTATGGCTACACCTTC. This encodes CASNSGQGNYGYTF.